This T cell receptor beta chain was documented in a study of Tregs in tolerant kidney transplant recipients. Study conclusions and caveats: Tregs expanded with activated donor B cells seemed most donor-specific. The small number of patients limits these findings pending further validation.

Concerning this clone itself: No antigen is known for it.

Germline assignment: CDR1 SGHRS and CDR2 YFSETQ. Trimming at V came to 5 bases and at J to 6 bases, leaving 3 bases not matched to a gene. The CDR3 consists of 13 residues. Some clones are missing from TCRdb's copy, which holds only in-frame ones; the method was immunoSEQ multiplex PCR. The data contain roughly 40,000 clones, 95% to 96% of them singletons. The material sequenced was Tregs from blood cultured with allogeneic cells. The TCR sequence derives from a human donor in good health. The chain is built from TRBV5-1 and TRBJ2-4; 9 bases agree with TRBD1. CDR3 DNA: TGCGCCAGCAGTTTGACAGGGGGAAACATTCAGTACTTC. Residues: CASSLTGGNIQYF. The complete variable domain, with remaining parts taken from reference TRBV5-1 and TRBJ2-4, reads KAGVTQTPRYLIKTRGQQVTLSCSPISGHRSVSWYQQTPGQGLQFLFEYFSETQRNKGNFPGRFSGRQFSNSRSEMNVSTLELGDSALYLCASSLTGGNIQYFGAGTRLSVL.